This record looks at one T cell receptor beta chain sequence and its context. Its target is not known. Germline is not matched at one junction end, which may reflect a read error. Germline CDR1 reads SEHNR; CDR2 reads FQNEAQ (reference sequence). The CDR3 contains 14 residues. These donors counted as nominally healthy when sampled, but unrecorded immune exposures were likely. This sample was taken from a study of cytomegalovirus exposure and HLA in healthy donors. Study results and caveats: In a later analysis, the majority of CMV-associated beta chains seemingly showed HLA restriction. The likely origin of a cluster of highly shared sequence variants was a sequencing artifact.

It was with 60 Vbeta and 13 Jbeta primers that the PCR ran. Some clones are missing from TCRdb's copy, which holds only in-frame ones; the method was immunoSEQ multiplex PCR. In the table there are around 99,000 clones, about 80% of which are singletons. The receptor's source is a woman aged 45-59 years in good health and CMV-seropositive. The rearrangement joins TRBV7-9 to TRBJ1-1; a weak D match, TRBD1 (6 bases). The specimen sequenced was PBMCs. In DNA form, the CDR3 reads TGTTCCAGCAGCTTAGCCGGGACATTCGCTGAAGCTTTCTTT. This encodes CSSSLAGTFAEAFF. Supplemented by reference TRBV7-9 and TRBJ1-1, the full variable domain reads DTGVSQNPRHKITKRGQNVTFRCDPISEHNRLYWYRQTLGQGPEFLTYFQNEAQLEKSRLLSDRFSAERPKGSFSTLEIQRTEQGDSAMYLCSSSLAGTFAEAFFGQGTRLTVV.